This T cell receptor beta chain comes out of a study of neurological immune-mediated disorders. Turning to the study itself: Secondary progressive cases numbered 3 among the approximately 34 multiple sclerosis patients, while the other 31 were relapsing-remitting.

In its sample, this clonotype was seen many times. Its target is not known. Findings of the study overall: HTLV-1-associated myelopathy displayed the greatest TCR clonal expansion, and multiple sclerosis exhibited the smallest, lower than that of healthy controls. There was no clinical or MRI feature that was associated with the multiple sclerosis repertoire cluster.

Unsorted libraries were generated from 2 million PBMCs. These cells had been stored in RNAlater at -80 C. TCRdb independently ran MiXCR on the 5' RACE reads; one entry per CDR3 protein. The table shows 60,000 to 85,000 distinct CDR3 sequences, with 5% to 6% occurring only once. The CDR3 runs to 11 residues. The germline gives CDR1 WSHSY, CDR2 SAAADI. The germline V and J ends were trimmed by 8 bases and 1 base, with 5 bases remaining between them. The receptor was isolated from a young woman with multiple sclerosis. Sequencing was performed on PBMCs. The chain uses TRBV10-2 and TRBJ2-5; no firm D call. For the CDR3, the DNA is TGCGCCAGCGCTGTCCAAGAGACCCAGTACTTC. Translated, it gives CASAVQETQYF.